Each of the 21 T cell receptor beta chains below was sequenced from the same sample in a study of CD8 T cells in Susac syndrome. Reverse transcription of 0.5 to 1 ug RNA was performed with random hexamers. TCRdb independently ran MiXCR on the immunoSEQ multiplex PCR reads; one entry per CDR3 protein. The sample records some 63,000 distinct CDR3 sequences, about 94% being singletons. Sequenced material: CD8+ T cells from PBMCs. These receptors all stem from a human donor with multiple sclerosis.

The chain couples TRBV7-9 to TRBJ2-1; D might be TRBD2 (6 bases). Germline V gives CDR1 SEHNR, CDR2 FQNEAQ (reference sequence). CDR3 size: 15 residues. With 3 bases removed from V and 8 bases from J, the gap between germline ends came to 17 bases. The CDR3 is CASSFNRDWTHEQFF. Written as DNA, the CDR3 is TGTGCCAGCAGCTTTAACCGGGACTGGACCCATGAGCAGTTCTTC.

This chain uses TRBV2 with TRBJ2-1; TRBD1 or TRBD2 may be the D gene (5 bases each). Trimming took off 3 bases at V and 7 bases at J, with 10 bases between the two ends. The CDR3 length is 13 residues. Germline V CDR1 and CDR2: SNHLY, FYNNEI. CDR3 region: CASSDGTKNEQFF. The CDR3 coding sequence is TGTGCCAGCAGTGATGGGACCAAAAATGAGCAGTTCTTC.

The chain combines TRBV27 with TRBJ1-2; D remains ambiguous. Trimming removed 5 bases at V and 5 bases at J, with 9 bases between. Germline V gene sequence: CDR1 MNHEY, CDR2 SMNVEV (reference sequence). The length of the CDR3 is 12 residues. CDR3 sequence (DNA): TGTGCCAGCAGTCCCGATCGGTATGGCTACACCTTC. Protein sequence: CASSPDRYGYTF.

V usage is TRBV11-1 and J usage is TRBJ2-5; D is undetermined. V was trimmed by 4 bases and J by 2 bases, leaving 5 bases between them. CDR3 length: 12 residues. Germline CDR1 is SGHAT and CDR2 is FQDESV (reference sequence). The CDR3 spells CASSYEQETQYF. The CDR3 bases are TGTGCCAGCAGCTACGAACAAGAGACCCAGTACTTC.

V and J are TRBV3-1 and TRBJ1-6; possible D gene TRBD1, 6 bases. Germline V gene data show CDR1 as LGHDT and CDR2 as YNNKEL (reference sequence). The CDR3 sequence is 14 residues long. V lost 0 bases to trimming and J lost 11 bases, with 11 bases between them. The CDR3 region is CASSQDPGQAPLHF. In DNA, the CDR3 is TGTGCCAGCAGCCAAGACCCGGGACAAGCACCCCTCCACTTT.

This chain uses TRBV27 with TRBJ2-7; 8 bases match TRBD1. This CDR3 is 14 amino acids long. The ends lost 3 bases at V and 5 bases at J; junction bases unmatched: 6. Germline CDR1 is MNHEY and CDR2 is SMNVEV (reference sequence). Here the CDR3 DNA reads TGTGCCAGCAGTTTCCTTGGACAGGGACACGAGCAGTACTTC. It yields the protein CASSFLGQGHEQYF.

This chain joins TRBV6-2 or TRBV6-3 and TRBJ1-1, with 10 bases fitting TRBD1. CDR3 length equals 15 residues. Trimming took 6 bases from V and 3 from J; bases not matched to a gene: 7. Germline-derived CDR1 and CDR2 are MNHEY and SVGEGT. The CDR3: CASRPTDRGYTEAFF. DNA of the CDR3: TGTGCCAGCAGACCAACGGACAGGGGGTACACTGAAGCTTTCTTT.

This clonotype was detected only once. This sequence joins TRBV20-1 and TRBJ2-7, with TRBD1 identical over 8 bases. CDR1 is DFQATT, CDR2 SNEGSKA, per germline (reference sequence). V dropped 0 bases and J dropped 2; count of bases not matched to a gene: 6. The CDR3 loop spans 15 amino acids. CDR3 DNA: TGCAGTGCTAGAGACGGGGACAGGATGACCTACGAGCAGTACTTC. Encoded protein: CSARDGDRMTYEQYF.

The table lists this clonotype with a count of one. CDR3: CASRQGSYNEQFF. For the CDR3, the DNA is TGTGCCAGTAGACAGGGCTCCTACAATGAGCAGTTCTTC. V gene TRBV19 combines with J gene TRBJ2-1, with D possibly being TRBD1 (6 bases). Germline CDR1 reads LNHDA; CDR2 reads SQIVND (reference sequence). The length of the CDR3 is 13 residues. The V and J ends lost 6 bases and 0 bases respectively, with 6 bases between them.

The chain is built from TRBV9 and TRBJ2-5; D remains ambiguous. This CDR3 region has 14 residues. Germline CDR1 is SGDLS and CDR2 is YYNGEE. V was cut by 4 bases and J by 2 bases, with 12 bases left in between. The chain's CDR3 is CASSTTFRQETQYF. Written as DNA, the CDR3 is TGTGCCAGCAGCACGACGTTCCGGCAAGAGACCCAGTACTTC.

The CDR3, as DNA: TGTGCCAGCAGTTTTAAGGGTGGCACTGAAGCTTTCTTT. This codes for CASSFKGGTEAFF. The chain employs TRBV12-3 or TRBV12-4 and TRBJ1-1; D is ambiguous. CDR3 length: 13 residues. V dropped 3 bases and J dropped 4 bases, with 9 bases sitting between them.

The gene calls are TRBV29-1 and TRBJ1-1; D unclear. Per germline, CDR1 SQVTM and CDR2 ANQGSEA. The ends were cut back, 5 bases at V and 11 bases at J, with 12 bases in the middle. The CDR3 sequence is 10 residues long. The CDR3 bases are TGCAGCGTTTTCGACGGGGAGGCTTTCTTT. Protein: CSVFDGEAFF.

The V and J genes are TRBV23-1 and TRBJ2-7; 7 bases align to TRBD1. TRBV23-1 is noted as an ORF with a role that remains uncertain. V lost 3 bases to trimming and J lost 3 bases; unmatched junction nucleotides: 5. The CDR3 totals 14 residues. CDR3 DNA: TGCGCCAGCAGTCATCCCGGGACAGACTACGAGCAGTACTTC. It yields the protein CASSHPGTDYEQYF.

This sequence joins TRBV6-5 and TRBJ2-3; D not resolved. This CDR3 comprises 15 residues. V gave up 7 bases and J gave up 0 bases, with 14 bases separating them. Germline V CDR1 and CDR2: MNHEY, SVGAGI. The CDR3 nucleotides are TGTGCCAGCACTAGGACGCCAGGCAGCACAGATACGCAGTATTTT. It specifies CASTRTPGSTDTQYF.

The genes are TRBV12-3 or TRBV12-4 and TRBJ1-3, with TRBD1 as a possible D gene (6 bases). The V gene lost 4 bases and the J gene lost 6 bases, with 13 bases spanning the gap. The CDR3 contains 14 residues. In DNA, the CDR3 is TGTGCCAGCAGTTCCACAGGGCTGGAAAACACCATATATTTT. It is translated as CASSSTGLENTIYF.

This clonotype was found once. The chain has TRBV3-1 and TRBJ2-3; D is possibly TRBD2 (5 bases). Trimming cost V 4 bases and J 8 bases, with 16 bases left between them. CDR1 is LGHDT, CDR2 YNNKEL, per germline (reference sequence). The CDR3 runs 14 residues. CDR3 sequence reads: CASSPNPRVGTQYF. The CDR3 coding sequence is TGTGCCAGCAGCCCAAACCCGAGGGTTGGTACGCAGTATTTT.

V gene TRBV27 combines with J gene TRBJ2-7, with 8 bases lining up with TRBD1. Germline trimming cut 9 bases from V and 5 bases from J; bases unmatched to any gene: 6. Germline V gene data show CDR1 as MNHEY and CDR2 as SMNVEV (reference sequence). The CDR3 length is 12 residues. The CDR3 DNA follows: TGTGCCAGTTGGACAGGGAGAGACGAGCAGTACTTC. The encoded protein is CASWTGRDEQYF.

The chain couples TRBV15 to TRBJ1-2; D is uncertain. CDR3 size: 15 residues. Trimming shortened V by 7 bases and J by 5 bases, and 20 bases separated the two germline ends. Germline-derived CDR1 and CDR2 are LNHNV and YYDKDF (reference sequence). The CDR3 sequence: CATIESDQTPYGYTF. DNA for the CDR3: TGTGCCACCATCGAGTCCGATCAGACACCTTATGGCTACACCTTC.

This clonotype came up once. This chain connects TRBV6-5 to TRBJ2-5; possibly TRBD1 or TRBD2 for D (5 bases each). V dropped 5 bases and J dropped 5 bases, with 18 bases sitting between them. This CDR3 is built from 15 residues. Germline CDR1 MNHEY, CDR2 SVGAGI. CDR3 DNA: TGTGCCAGCAGTCCCTGGGACGACCTGGGGGAGACCCAGTACTTC. Its translation is CASSPWDDLGETQYF.

This chain connects TRBV7-2 to TRBJ2-3; D is undetermined. With 6 bases removed from V and 0 bases from J, the gap between germline ends came to 16 bases. CDR1 SGHTA and CDR2 FQGNSA come from the germline V gene. The CDR3 consists of 16 residues. The DNA of the CDR3 is TGTGCCAGCAGGGCAGCTTCCTACGTTAGCACAGATACGCAGTATTTT. It specifies CASRAASYVSTDTQYF. Complete variable domain (other parts from reference TRBV7-2 and TRBJ2-3): GAGVSQSPSNKVTEKGKDVELRCDPISGHTALYWYRQSLGQGLEFLIYFQGNSAPDKSGLPSDRFSAERTGGSVSTLTIQRTQQEDSAVYLCASRAASYVSTDTQYFGPGTRLTVL.

This chain joins TRBV28 and TRBJ2-7; the D call may be TRBD1 or TRBD2 (5 bases each). Germline V gives CDR1 MDHEN, CDR2 SYDVKM. The germline V and J ends were trimmed by 1 base and 0 bases, with 13 bases remaining between them. The CDR3 extends over 16 amino acids. The CDR3 coding sequence is TGTGCCAGCAGTTTATCCCGGGACGGTAGCTCCTACGAGCAGTACTTC. Its protein is CASSLSRDGSSYEQYF.